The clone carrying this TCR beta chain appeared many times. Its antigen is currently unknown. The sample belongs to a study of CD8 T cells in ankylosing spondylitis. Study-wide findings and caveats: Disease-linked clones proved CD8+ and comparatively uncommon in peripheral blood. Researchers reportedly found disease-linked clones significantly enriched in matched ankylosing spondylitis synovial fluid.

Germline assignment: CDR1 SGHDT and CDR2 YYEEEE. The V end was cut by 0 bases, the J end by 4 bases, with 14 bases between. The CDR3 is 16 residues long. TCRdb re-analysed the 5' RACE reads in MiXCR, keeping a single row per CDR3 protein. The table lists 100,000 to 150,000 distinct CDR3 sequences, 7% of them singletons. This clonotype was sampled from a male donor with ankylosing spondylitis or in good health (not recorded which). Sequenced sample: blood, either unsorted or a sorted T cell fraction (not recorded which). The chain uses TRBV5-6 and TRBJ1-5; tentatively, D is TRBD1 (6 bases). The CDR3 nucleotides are TGTGCCAGCAGCTTGGCCACGGGGGGGCGAAATCAGCCCCAGCATTTT. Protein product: CASSLATGGRNQPQHF.